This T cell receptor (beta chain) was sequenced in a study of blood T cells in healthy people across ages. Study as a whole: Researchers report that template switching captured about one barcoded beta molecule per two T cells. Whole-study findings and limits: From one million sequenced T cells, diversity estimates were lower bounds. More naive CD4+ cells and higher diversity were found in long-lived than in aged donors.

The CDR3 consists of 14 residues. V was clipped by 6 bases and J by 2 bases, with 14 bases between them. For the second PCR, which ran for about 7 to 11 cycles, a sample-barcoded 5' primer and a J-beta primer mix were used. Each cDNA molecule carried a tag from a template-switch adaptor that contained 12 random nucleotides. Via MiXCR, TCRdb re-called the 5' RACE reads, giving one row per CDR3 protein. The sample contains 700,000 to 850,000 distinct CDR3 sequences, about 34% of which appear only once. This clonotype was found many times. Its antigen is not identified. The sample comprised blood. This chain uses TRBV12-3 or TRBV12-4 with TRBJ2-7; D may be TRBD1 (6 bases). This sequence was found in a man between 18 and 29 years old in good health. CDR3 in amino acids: CASSNTGSPYEQYF. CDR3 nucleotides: TGTGCCAGCAGCAATACAGGGAGTCCCTACGAGCAGTACTTC.